This entry is about one T cell receptor beta chain. This entry comes from a study of CD8 T cells in Susac syndrome. It was with random hexamers that 0.5 to 1 ug RNA was reverse transcribed. The authors amplified TCR beta CDR3 across 54 Vbeta and 13 Jbeta using immunoSEQ multiplex PCR. One entry per CDR3 protein results from TCRdb running MiXCR on the immunoSEQ multiplex PCR reads. Among about 120,000 distinct CDR3 sequences listed, less than 95% were seen once. Sequencing of TCR beta was undertaken in CD8+ and CD4+ T cells derived from blood. Matching for age and sex applied to the controls, who were healthy donors. This CDR3 spans 13 amino acids. Trimming removed 4 bases at V and 6 bases at J, with 10 bases between. In germline, CDR1 is SNHLY, CDR2 FYNNEI.

The chain carries TRBV2 and TRBJ1-5; no firm D call. The receptor was isolated from a human donor in good health. The sample comprised CD4+ T cells from PBMCs. CDR3 sequence: CASSGDRGQPQHF. In DNA, the CDR3 is TGTGCCAGCAGTGGTGACCGGGGTCAGCCCCAGCATTTT.